A selection of T cell receptor beta chains follows, all from one sample in a study of response to subunit inactivated influenza vaccine. Using its own MiXCR run on the RT-PCR reads, TCRdb lists one record per CDR3 protein. The sample yields about 800,000 distinct CDR3 sequences, roughly 20% seen once. The starting material was PBMCs from blood, obtained around 5 days after vaccination. These receptors were obtained from a man over 45 who received an inactivated influenza vaccine. CDR3s include the opening cysteine and the closing phenylalanine or tryptophan. D genes are given only for firm matches. Only some rows state a clone size, as once, few, many or a class for expanded clones.

CDR3 length: 14; V gene: TRBV5-1; clone size: few; J gene: TRBJ2-6; D gene: -; CDR3 protein: CASSVGGGANVLTF; CDR3 DNA: TGCGCCAGCAGCGTCGGGGGTGGGGCCAACGTCCTGACTTTC
CDR3 length: 12; V gene: TRBV7-2; clone size: few; J gene: TRBJ2-5; D gene: -; CDR3 protein: CASTSGVETQYF; CDR3 DNA: TGTGCCAGCACCTCGGGAGTAGAGACCCAGTACTTC
CDR3 length: 15; V gene: TRBV7-8; clone size: few; J gene: TRBJ1-4; D gene: TRBD1; CDR3 protein: CASSYDRGRGEKLFF; CDR3 DNA: TGTGCCAGCAGCTACGACAGGGGGCGAGGGGAAAAACTGTTTTTT
CDR3 length: 15; V gene: TRBV5-1; clone size: -; J gene: TRBJ1-5; D gene: -; CDR3 protein: CASSPGGARDQPQHF; CDR3 DNA: TGCGCCAGCAGCCCCGGGGGGGCCAGGGATCAGCCCCAGCATTTT
CDR3 length: 13; V gene: TRBV28; clone size: -; J gene: TRBJ1-5; D gene: -; CDR3 protein: CASTPLADQPQHF; CDR3 DNA: TGTGCCAGCACCCCCCTCGCCGATCAGCCCCAGCATTTT
CDR3 length: 14; V gene: TRBV5-1; clone size: few; J gene: TRBJ2-1; D gene: -; CDR3 protein: CASSLWQGGNEQFF; CDR3 DNA: TGCGCCAGCAGCCTGTGGCAGGGGGGGAATGAGCAGTTCTTC
CDR3 length: 14; V gene: TRBV12-3/TRBV12-4; clone size: -; J gene: TRBJ2-3; D gene: -; CDR3 protein: CASSGRGGGDTQYF; CDR3 DNA: TGTGCCAGCAGTGGCAGGGGGGGAGGAGATACGCAGTATTTT
CDR3 length: 15; V gene: TRBV29-1; clone size: few; J gene: TRBJ2-2; D gene: TRBD2; CDR3 protein: CSVGASGMNTGELFF; CDR3 DNA: TGCAGCGTTGGCGCTAGCGGGATGAACACCGGGGAGCTGTTTTTT
CDR3 length: 14; V gene: TRBV28; clone size: -; J gene: TRBJ1-1; D gene: TRBD1; CDR3 protein: CASSPGQGHIEAFF; CDR3 DNA: TGTGCCAGCAGCCCGGGACAGGGCCACATTGAAGCTTTCTTT
CDR3 length: 11; V gene: TRBV5-1; clone size: -; J gene: TRBJ2-3; D gene: -; CDR3 protein: CASSLSATQYF; CDR3 DNA: TGCGCCAGCAGCTTGTCAGCGACGCAGTATTTT
CDR3 length: 14; V gene: TRBV5-1; clone size: -; J gene: TRBJ2-5; D gene: -; CDR3 protein: CASSLSYGHETQYF; CDR3 DNA: TGCGCCAGCAGCTTATCGTACGGACATGAGACCCAGTACTTC
CDR3 length: 15; V gene: TRBV7-9; clone size: -; J gene: TRBJ2-3; D gene: -; CDR3 protein: CASSLGASVTDTQYF; CDR3 DNA: TGTGCCAGCAGCTTAGGAGCCAGCGTAACAGATACGCAGTATTTT
CDR3 length: 13; V gene: TRBV25-1; clone size: -; J gene: TRBJ1-2; D gene: -; CDR3 protein: CASSEGLGGGYTF; CDR3 DNA: TGTGCCAGCAGTGAAGGGCTCGGAGGAGGCTACACCTTC
CDR3 length: 14; V gene: TRBV5-1; clone size: many; J gene: TRBJ2-5; D gene: -; CDR3 protein: CASSFLGLQETQYF; CDR3 DNA: TGTGCCAGCAGCTTCCTCGGACTCCAAGAGACCCAGTACTTC
CDR3 length: 14; V gene: TRBV2; clone size: few; J gene: TRBJ2-3; D gene: TRBD2; CDR3 protein: CASNAGGPTDTQYF; CDR3 DNA: TGTGCCAGCAATGCGGGAGGGCCGACAGATACGCAGTATTTT
CDR3 length: 14; V gene: TRBV20-1; clone size: -; J gene: TRBJ2-2; D gene: TRBD1; CDR3 protein: CSAQLQGMGGELFF; CDR3 DNA: TGCAGTGCGCAGCTACAGGGGATGGGCGGGGAGCTGTTTTTT
CDR3 length: 16; V gene: TRBV11-1; clone size: few; J gene: TRBJ2-1; D gene: TRBD2; CDR3 protein: CASSSNFGTSGKEQFF; CDR3 DNA: TGTGCCAGCAGCTCAAACTTCGGGACTAGCGGGAAGGAGCAGTTCTTC
CDR3 length: 15; V gene: TRBV5-1; clone size: few; J gene: TRBJ2-7; D gene: -; CDR3 protein: CASSLEGRTSSEQYF; CDR3 DNA: TGCGCCAGCAGCTTGGAAGGGCGGACCTCCTCCGAGCAGTACTTC
CDR3 length: 12; V gene: TRBV18; clone size: -; J gene: TRBJ2-7; D gene: -; CDR3 protein: CASSASGPEQYF; CDR3 DNA: TGTGCCAGCTCTGCGTCAGGTCCCGAGCAGTACTTC
CDR3 length: 16; V gene: TRBV5-1; clone size: -; J gene: TRBJ1-2; D gene: -; CDR3 protein: CASSLTAITSNYGYTF; CDR3 DNA: TGCGCCAGCAGCTTGACCGCGATAACCTCTAACTATGGCTACACCTTC
CDR3 length: 15; V gene: TRBV6-5; clone size: -; J gene: TRBJ2-1; D gene: TRBD2; CDR3 protein: CASSYGSSGRNEQFF; CDR3 DNA: TGTGCCAGCAGTTACGGGTCTAGCGGGAGGAATGAGCAGTTCTTC
CDR3 length: 12; V gene: TRBV28; clone size: many; J gene: TRBJ2-7; D gene: TRBD1; CDR3 protein: CASSWTGDEQYF; CDR3 DNA: TGTGCCAGCAGTTGGACAGGGGACGAGCAGTACTTC
CDR3 length: 15; V gene: TRBV12-3/TRBV12-4; clone size: many; J gene: TRBJ2-2; D gene: TRBD2; CDR3 protein: CASSLVGGPPGELFF; CDR3 DNA: TGTGCCAGCAGTTTAGTGGGAGGGCCGCCCGGGGAGCTGTTTTTT